Listed below are T cell receptor beta chains from one sample, sequenced in a study of shared clonotypes between healthy human individuals. TCRdb's table, derived via immunoSEQ multiplex PCR, lists solely in-frame clones and lacks some. The sample holds 2.3 million or so clones, approximately 95% seen once. Sequenced material: naive CD4+ T cells from PBMCs. All receptors derive from a man aged 18 to 30 in good health. Some clones in this sample may be carry-over from other donors' samples. Each CDR3 is given with its conserved first and last residue. The D gene is left open where the match is weak. Part of the rows lack a size; the others show once, few, many or a class for expanded clones.

TRBV27,NA,TRBJ1-5,NA,CASGRDKQPQHF,TGTGCCAGCGGCCGGGACAAACAGCCCCAGCATTTT
TRBV15,TRBD1,TRBJ1-1,NA,CATSRSGQGRTEAFF,TGTGCCACCAGCAGATCAGGACAGGGCCGAACTGAAGCTTTCTTT
TRBV6-1,NA,TRBJ1-4,NA,CASSEAVVDEKLFF,TGTGCCAGCAGTGAAGCGGTCGTAGATGAAAAACTGTTTTTT
TRBV10-3,NA,TRBJ1-2,NA,CAIRPQGTIGGYTF,TGTGCCATCAGGCCACAGGGAACTATTGGCGGCTACACCTTC
TRBV30,TRBD1,TRBJ1-5,NA,CAWSVDRNQPQHF,TGTGCCTGGAGTGTGGACAGGAATCAGCCCCAGCATTTT
TRBV27,TRBD1,TRBJ2-3,NA,CASSRLGDRVPDTQYF,TGTGCCAGCAGCCGCCTGGGGGACAGGGTCCCAGATACGCAGTATTTT
TRBV7-9,TRBD2,TRBJ2-7,NA,CASSHHSGVPYEQYF,TGTGCCAGCAGCCACCATAGCGGGGTACCCTACGAGCAGTACTTC
TRBV7-2,NA,TRBJ2-7,NA,CASSPRVGEQYF,TGTGCCAGCAGCCCCAGGGTCGGAGAGCAGTACTTC
TRBV5-4,NA,TRBJ2-1,NA,CASSAGTGAREQFF,TGTGCCAGCAGCGCCGGAACTGGTGCGCGTGAGCAGTTCTTC
TRBV30,NA,TRBJ2-4,once,CAWSQGSGGDIQYF,TGTGCCTGGAGTCAAGGGTCCGGAGGTGACATTCAGTACTTC
TRBV29-1,NA,TRBJ2-1,once,CSGRAWDNEQFF,TGCAGCGGGAGGGCCTGGGACAATGAGCAGTTCTTC
TRBV4-2,NA,TRBJ2-2,NA,CASSQAGGLGTGELFF,TGTGCCAGCAGCCAAGCCGGGGGGCTCGGGACCGGGGAGCTGTTTTTT
TRBV4-2,NA,TRBJ2-3,once,CASSQRTRADTQYF,TGTGCCAGCAGCCAAAGAACTAGGGCAGATACGCAGTATTTT
TRBV7-2,TRBD2,TRBJ2-7,NA,CASSPGGAYEQYF,TGTGCCAGCAGCCCGGGGGGGGCCTACGAGCAGTACTTC
TRBV7-8,NA,TRBJ1-3,NA,CASSLVQSGIGNTIYF,TGTGCCAGCAGCTTAGTGCAATCAGGAATTGGAAACACCATATATTTT
TRBV15,TRBD1,TRBJ1-1,NA,CATSRRQGDTEAFF,TGTGCCACCAGCAGGAGACAGGGGGACACTGAAGCTTTCTTT
TRBV2,TRBD1,TRBJ2-5,NA,CASRADRDKETQYF,TGTGCCAGCAGGGCGGACAGGGACAAAGAGACCCAGTACTTC
TRBV19,TRBD1,TRBJ1-1,NA,CASKPGTGSTEAFF,TGTGCCAGTAAGCCGGGGACAGGATCCACTGAAGCTTTCTTT
TRBV29-1,NA,TRBJ1-2,few,CSVANYGYTF,TGCAGCGTTGCTAACTATGGCTACACCTTC
TRBV5-4,TRBD1,TRBJ2-3,NA,CASSSDRATDTQYF,TGTGCCAGCAGCTCGGACAGGGCGACAGATACGCAGTATTTT
TRBV9,NA,TRBJ2-7,NA,CASSPEGFRGEQYF,TGTGCCAGCAGCCCGGAGGGATTTAGAGGCGAGCAGTACTTC
TRBV30,NA,TRBJ1-1,NA,CAWSPWGGAPREAFF,TGTGCCTGGAGTCCCTGGGGGGGGGCCCCCAGGGAAGCTTTCTTT
TRBV7-2,NA,TRBJ1-2,NA,CASSLVRTDGRVTF,TGTGCCAGCAGCTTAGTTCGTACAGACGGGCGGGTCACCTTC
TRBV5-4,NA,TRBJ2-5,NA,CASSSRGETQYF,TGTGCCAGCAGCTCGAGGGGGGAGACCCAGTACTTC